The clone carrying this T cell receptor beta chain was seen many times. Noted time point: after trial treatment. As to treatment: LDRT plus nivolumab, ipilimumab, low-dose cyclophosphamide and aspirin (RACIN trial). Low-dose radiotherapy and low-dose cyclophosphamide, together with aspirin, ipilimumab and nivolumab, were given to donors. Eligibility was restricted to patients presenting with advanced solid tumors that lacked tumor-infiltrating lymphocytes. Trimming removed 6 bases from V and 4 bases from J; junction bases left unmatched: 8. Germline CDR1 MDHEN, CDR2 SYDVKM. The CDR3 sequence is 14 residues long. This sample was taken from a study of low-dose radiotherapy and immunotherapy resistance in tumors. Whole-study context: Both drugs were delivered intravenously to patients (nivolumab 240 mg every two weeks and ipilimumab 1 mg/kg every six weeks).

Primers used for first-strand cDNA, a TRAV- and TRBV-specific set, covered both alpha and beta chains. The TCRs were subjected to amplification over around 19 PCR cycles employing a constant-region primer in conjunction with a V-primer adapter. Amplification of isolated mRNA was accomplished via in vitro transcription. TCRdb reprocessed the reads via MiXCR and lists one record per CDR3 protein. The data show around 100,000 distinct CDR3 sequences, about 20% seen once. This specimen was PBMCs, taken after low-dose radiotherapy plus immunotherapy. The chain carries TRBV28 and TRBJ2-7, with 8 bases that match TRBD1. The TCR was taken from a female donor with ovarian cancer. CDR3 sequence (DNA): TGTGCCAGCAGCCGGCAGGGGGCATCGTACGAGCAGTACTTC. Protein product: CASSRQGASYEQYF.